The entry below describes one TCR beta chain. Its antigen remains unknown. The record originates from a study of radiotherapy plus CTLA-4 blockade in lung cancer. Findings of the study overall: The authors reported that early blood T cell clone dynamics, with interferon-beta, best predicted response. In blood, tumor-derived TCR clones expanded after radiotherapy plus ipilimumab.

TCRdb's copy holds only in-frame clones and misses some; the assay was immunoSEQ multiplex PCR. The sample holds 30,000 to 45,000 clones, 72% seen once. Germline-derived CDR1 and CDR2 are SNHLY and FYNNEI. The CDR3 covers 15 residues. Trimming shortened V by 4 bases and J by 8 bases, and 18 bases separated the two germline ends. Each patient with chemo-refractory metastatic non-small-cell lung cancer was treated with focal radiation plus CTLA-4 blockade using ipilimumab. V and J are TRBV2 and TRBJ2-4; tentatively, D is TRBD2 (6 bases). The source of this sequence is a human donor with non-small cell lung cancer who had stable disease on radiotherapy plus ipilimumab. The input for sequencing was peripheral blood, taken from a patient treated with radiotherapy plus ipilimumab. The CDR3 DNA sequence: TGTGCCAGCAGTGCCCGGGTCTCCCGCGGGGACATTCAGTACTTC. Amino acid sequence: CASSARVSRGDIQYF.